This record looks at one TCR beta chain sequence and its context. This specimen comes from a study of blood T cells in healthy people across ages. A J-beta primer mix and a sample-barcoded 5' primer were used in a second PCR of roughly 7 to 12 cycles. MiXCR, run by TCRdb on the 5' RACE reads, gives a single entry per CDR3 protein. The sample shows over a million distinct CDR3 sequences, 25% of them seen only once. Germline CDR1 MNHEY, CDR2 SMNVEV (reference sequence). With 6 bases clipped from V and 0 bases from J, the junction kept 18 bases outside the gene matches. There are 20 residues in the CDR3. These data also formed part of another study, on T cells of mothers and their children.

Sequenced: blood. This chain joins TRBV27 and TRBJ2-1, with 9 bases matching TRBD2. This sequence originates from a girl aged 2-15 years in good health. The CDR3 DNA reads TGTGCCAGCAGCCAAACGGCCAGCGGGGGGCCTTACAGCTCCTACAATGAGCAGTTCTTC. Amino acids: CASSQTASGGPYSSYNEQFF.